The sequence of this TCR beta chain was determined in a study of Ad26.COV2.S vaccination and SARS-CoV-2 variants. Treatment of the sample: approximately 18 received Ad26.COV2.S at low or high dose, single or two shots; 5 received placebo; per-sample allocation not given. Samples came from day 63 after the first vaccine or placebo injection. Overall study results and limits: The authors reported substantial breadth in spike-specific CD8+ and CD4+ T cell responses after vaccination. Total T cell responses, in the TCR breadth and depth analyses, may have been underestimated.

Trimming shortened V by 4 bases and J by 7 bases, and 9 bases separated the two germline ends. Germline-derived CDR1 and CDR2 are SGHNT and YENEEA. The CDR3 length is 12 residues. TCRdb's table, derived via immunoSEQ multiplex PCR, lists solely in-frame clones and lacks some. The sample consists of roughly 420,000 clones, nearly 90% of them appearing once. This clone was seen just once. Its antigen is still unknown. This specimen was peripheral blood, taken in a trial of Ad26.COV2.S vaccine versus placebo. The clonotype originates from a person between 18 and 65 years old who received the Ad26.COV2.S COVID-19 vaccine or a placebo. The rearrangement links TRBV11-3 to TRBJ2-3; D not certain. CDR3 DNA: TGTGCCAGCAGCTGGATAAGCCATACGCAGTATTTT. It yields the protein CASSWISHTQYF. Filled out from reference TRBV11-3 and TRBJ2-3, the complete variable domain reads EAGVVQSPRYKIIEKKQPVAFWCNPISGHNTLYWYLQNLGQGPELLIRYENEEAVDDSQLPKDRFSAERLKGVDSTLKIQPAELGDSAVYLCASSWISHTQYFGPGTRLTVL.